This TCR beta chain was obtained from a study of blood T cell repertoires in COVID-19. About the research overall: Some COVID-19 samples were acute and others convalescent; all came from the United States, Italy and Spain. T cells, B-cell-depleted T cells, or PBMCs supplied cDNA or gDNA.

Germline CDR1 is MDHEN and CDR2 is SYDVKM. CDR3 size: 15 residues. Germline trimming cut 3 bases from V and 3 bases from J; bases unmatched to any gene: 5. As handled by the study authors: The authors estimated nucleated cell counts from reference gene primer amplification. This table comes from immunoSEQ multiplex PCR, and its TCRdb copy is limited to in-frame clones, with some not included. The V and J calls and the clone size are those of that table, but D and trimming were determined from the DNA. The sample has 150,000 to 200,000 clones, 80% to 90% seen once. V usage is TRBV28 and J usage is TRBJ2-7, with 10 positions matching TRBD1. This TCR came from a man aged 55 to 69 with acute or convalescent COVID-19. The sample taken for sequencing was peripheral blood. The CDR3 here is CASSFGDRGLYEQYF. The CDR3 bases are TGTGCCAGCAGTTTTGGGGACAGGGGACTCTACGAGCAGTACTTC.